Listed below are T cell receptor beta chains from one sample, sequenced in a study of shared clonotypes between healthy human individuals. Some clones are missing from TCRdb's copy, which holds only in-frame ones; the method was immunoSEQ multiplex PCR. The sample carries roughly 480,000 clones, 79% recorded once. Sequenced: PBMCs. These receptor sequences come from a middle-aged woman in good health. Some clones in this sample may be carry-over from other donors' samples. Each CDR3 is given with its conserved first and last residue. D genes are given only for firm matches. For some rows the clone size is stated as once, few or many, or as a class when expanded; others skip it.

TRBJ2-1 TRBV10-3 13 . . CAISDVQGSEQFF TGTGCCATTAGCGACGTTCAGGGTTCTGAGCAGTTCTTC
TRBJ1-4 TRBV10-3 15 . TRBD1 CAISDPGQGWEKLFF TGTGCCATCAGTGATCCCGGACAGGGGTGGGAAAAACTGTTTTTT
TRBJ2-2 TRBV2 18 once TRBD1 CASSEYASRGRGTGELFF TGTGCCAGCAGTGAGTACGCCTCTAGGGGGCGAGGCACCGGGGAGCTGTTTTTT
TRBJ2-7 TRBV11-2 14 . TRBD1 CASSPDRVTGEQYF TGTGCCAGCAGCCCCGACAGGGTAACGGGCGAGCAGTACTTC
TRBJ2-5 TRBV30 14 . . CAWAEGRFQETQYF TGTGCTTGGGCTGAGGGGAGATTCCAAGAGACCCAGTACTTC
TRBJ2-7 TRBV28 15 . TRBD1 CASSSRQGRAGEQYF TGTGCCAGCAGCTCTCGACAGGGGAGAGCTGGCGAGCAGTACTTC
TRBJ2-2 TRBV7-2 16 . . CASSPREHRSTGELFF TGTGCCAGCAGCCCTCGGGAGCACAGGAGCACCGGGGAGCTGTTTTTT
TRBJ1-1 TRBV11-2 14 . . CASSLDSWNTEAFF TGTGCCAGCAGCCTGGACAGTTGGAACACTGAAGCTTTCTTT
TRBJ2-3 TRBV5-1 14 . . CASSLSGSTDTQYF TGCGCCAGCAGCTTGTCGGGGAGCACAGATACGCAGTATTTT
TRBJ2-3 TRBV18 17 . TRBD2 CASSPQTSGRVSDTQYF TGTGCCAGCTCACCACAGACTAGCGGGAGAGTGTCAGATACGCAGTATTTT
TRBJ1-1 TRBV6-1 14 . TRBD1 CASSPRQGGTEAFF TGTGCCAGCAGTCCGAGACAGGGCGGCACTGAAGCTTTCTTT
TRBJ1-5 TRBV10-1 16 . TRBD1 CASRIGQGGSTGPQHF TGCGCCAGCAGGATTGGGCAGGGGGGTTCGACGGGGCCCCAGCATTTT
TRBJ1-1 TRBV10-3 15 . TRBD1 CAIRLGTGMNTEAFF TGTGCCATCAGATTAGGGACAGGTATGAACACTGAAGCTTTCTTT
TRBJ1-1 TRBV9 13 . TRBD1 CASSVEGQGLAFF TGTGCCAGCAGCGTAGAGGGACAGGGTCTTGCTTTCTTT
TRBJ2-3 TRBV5-1 15 . TRBD2 CASSLASGRPDTQYF TGCGCCAGCAGCTTGGCCAGCGGGAGACCAGATACGCAGTATTTT
TRBJ2-3 TRBV7-6 16 . . CASSLAEPAGTDTQYF TGTGCCAGCAGCTTAGCGGAGCCCGCCGGGACAGATACGCAGTATTTT
TRBJ1-5 TRBV6-4 14 . TRBD1 CASTPDRVNQPQHF TGTGCCAGCACCCCTGACAGGGTGAATCAGCCCCAGCATTTT
TRBJ2-1 TRBV28 14 . . CAGRRANHYNEQFF TGTGCAGGGCGTCGGGCTAACCACTACAATGAGCAGTTCTTC
TRBJ2-2 TRBV11-3 17 . TRBD2 CASSLMGAGVRTGELFF TGTGCCAGCAGCTTAATGGGAGCGGGAGTGAGGACCGGGGAGCTGTTTTTT
TRBJ1-2 TRBV30 13 . . CAWIAPLVRGYTF TGTGCCTGGATAGCGCCGCTAGTTCGTGGCTACACCTTC
TRBJ2-1 TRBV9 15 . . CASSVAVGSYNEQFF TGTGCCAGCAGCGTAGCAGTGGGATCCTACAATGAGCAGTTCTTC
TRBJ2-7 TRBV9 14 . TRBD1 CASSPRQGAGEQYF TGTGCCAGCAGCCCTCGACAGGGGGCGGGCGAGCAGTACTTC
TRBJ1-3 TRBV11-2 17 once . CASSLILGVSSGNTIYF TGTGCCAGCAGCTTAATTTTAGGGGTCTCTTCTGGAAACACCATATATTTT
TRBJ2-2 TRBV7-9 17 once . CASSYRGKGRLSGELFF TGTGCCAGCAGCTACAGAGGGAAGGGCCGTCTTAGCGGGGAGCTGTTTTTT
TRBJ1-1 TRBV11-2 15 . TRBD1 CASSLVTGGWTEAFF TGTGCCAGCAGCTTAGTCACAGGGGGATGGACTGAAGCTTTCTTT
TRBJ2-7 TRBV4-1 14 . TRBD1 CASSAGTGNYEQYF TGCGCCAGCAGCGCCGGGACAGGCAACTACGAGCAGTACTTC
TRBJ2-7 TRBV5-4 15 . . CASSLGLADNYEQYF TGTGCCAGCAGCTTGGGGCTAGCAGACAACTACGAGCAGTACTTC
TRBJ2-7 TRBV28 14 . . CASRGGGRPYEQYF TGTGCCAGCAGAGGGGGCGGGAGACCCTACGAGCAGTACTTC
TRBJ2-7 TRBV6-1 15 . . CASSEEVQAYYEQYF TGTGCCAGCAGTGAAGAGGTTCAAGCCTACTACGAGCAGTACTTC
TRBJ2-5 TRBV9 14 . . CASSVGLAQETQYF TGTGCCAGCAGCGTAGGGCTAGCCCAAGAGACCCAGTACTTC
TRBJ2-2 TRBV6-5 15 . . CASSYGRRRTGELFF TGTGCCAGCAGTTACGGGCGGAGGCGTACCGGGGAGCTGTTTTTT
TRBJ1-5 TRBV6-5 13 . . CASSYGGNQPQHF TGTGCCAGCAGTTACGGGGGTAATCAGCCCCAGCATTTT